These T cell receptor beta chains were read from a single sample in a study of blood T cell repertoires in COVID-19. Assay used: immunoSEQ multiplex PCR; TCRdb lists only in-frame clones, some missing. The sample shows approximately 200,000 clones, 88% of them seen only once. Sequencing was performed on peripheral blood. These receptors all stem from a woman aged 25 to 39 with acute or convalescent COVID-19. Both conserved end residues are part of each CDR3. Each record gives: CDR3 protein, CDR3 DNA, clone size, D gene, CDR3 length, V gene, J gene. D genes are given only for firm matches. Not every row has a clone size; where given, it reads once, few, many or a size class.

CDR3: CASSWVTRQANYGYTF; DNA: TGTGCCAGCAGCTGGGTAACGCGACAGGCCAACTATGGCTACACCTTC; size: -; D: -; length: 16; V: TRBV5-6; J: TRBJ1-2
CDR3: CASSTSGQGIRGTEAFF; DNA: TGTGCCAGTAGTACCTCGGGACAGGGGATTAGAGGCACTGAAGCTTTCTTT; size: once; D: TRBD1; length: 17; V: TRBV19; J: TRBJ1-1
CDR3: CASTEGLAQPQHF; DNA: TGTGCCAGCACCGAGGGTTTGGCTCAGCCCCAGCATTTT; size: -; D: -; length: 13; V: TRBV6-5; J: TRBJ1-5
CDR3: CASSRDRNSGNTIYF; DNA: TGTGCCAGCAGCCGAGACAGGAACTCTGGAAACACCATATATTTT; size: -; D: -; length: 15; V: TRBV6-6; J: TRBJ1-3
CDR3: CATSENRGGPEKLFF; DNA: TGTGCCACCAGTGAAAACAGGGGTGGGCCTGAAAAACTGTTTTTT; size: -; D: TRBD1; length: 15; V: TRBV24-1; J: TRBJ1-4
CDR3: CATFFGLVSGNTIYF; DNA: TGTGCCACCTTCTTCGGACTGGTAAGTGGAAACACCATATATTTT; size: -; D: -; length: 15; V: TRBV24-1; J: TRBJ1-3
CDR3: CASSLSLYGYTF; DNA: TGTGCCAGCAGTCTCTCACTCTATGGCTACACCTTC; size: -; D: -; length: 12; V: TRBV3-1/TRBV3-2; J: TRBJ1-2
CDR3: CASSLDREAYEQYF; DNA: TGTGCCAGCAGCTTAGATCGCGAGGCCTACGAGCAGTACTTC; size: -; D: -; length: 14; V: TRBV11-2; J: TRBJ2-7
CDR3: CASSALNTEAFF; DNA: TGTGCCAGCAGCGCTTTGAACACTGAAGCTTTCTTT; size: once; D: -; length: 12; V: TRBV9; J: TRBJ1-1
CDR3: CASSEDQGTRGYTF; DNA: TGTGCCAGCAGTGAAGACCAGGGCACGAGGGGCTACACCTTC; size: -; D: -; length: 14; V: TRBV6-1; J: TRBJ1-2
CDR3: CASGSPGQGAYQPQHF; DNA: TGTGCTAGTGGTTCTCCAGGACAGGGGGCATATCAGCCCCAGCATTTT; size: -; D: TRBD1; length: 16; V: TRBV12-5; J: TRBJ1-5
CDR3: CASTPSPSLSGANVLTF; DNA: TGCGCCAGCACCCCTAGCCCTTCGCTCTCTGGGGCCAACGTCCTGACTTTC; size: -; D: -; length: 17; V: TRBV5-1; J: TRBJ2-6
CDR3: CASSIVHGGAYNEQFF; DNA: TGTGCCAGTAGTATAGTCCATGGAGGGGCGTACAATGAGCAGTTCTTC; size: -; D: -; length: 16; V: TRBV19; J: TRBJ2-1
CDR3: CASRLTSGRHTGELFF; DNA: TGTGCCAGCAGGTTAACTAGCGGGAGGCACACCGGGGAGCTGTTTTTT; size: -; D: TRBD2; length: 16; V: TRBV7-9; J: TRBJ2-2
CDR3: CATGTSGRDDSSYNEQFF; DNA: TGTGCCACCGGGACTAGCGGGAGGGACGACAGCTCCTACAATGAGCAGTTCTTC; size: -; D: -; length: 18; V: TRBV21-1; J: TRBJ2-1
CDR3: CASSSNRDRSEAFF; DNA: TGTGCCAGTAGTAGCAACCGGGACAGAAGTGAAGCTTTCTTT; size: once; D: TRBD1; length: 14; V: TRBV19; J: TRBJ1-1
CDR3: CASSFNGGNQPQHF; DNA: TGTGCCAGCAGCTTCAACGGGGGCAATCAGCCCCAGCATTTT; size: -; D: -; length: 14; V: TRBV7-2; J: TRBJ1-5
CDR3: CASSATGVTEAFF; DNA: TGTGCCAGTAGTGCCACAGGGGTAACTGAAGCTTTCTTT; size: -; D: TRBD1; length: 13; V: TRBV19; J: TRBJ1-1
CDR3: CAGPGGGPRETQYF; DNA: TGTGCCGGGCCTGGGGGAGGGCCTAGAGAGACCCAGTACTTC; size: -; D: TRBD2; length: 14; V: TRBV6-5; J: TRBJ2-5
CDR3: CASSEPDRVLTGELFF; DNA: TGTGCCAGCAGTGAACCCGACAGGGTTCTCACCGGGGAGCTGTTTTTT; size: -; D: TRBD1; length: 16; V: TRBV6-1; J: TRBJ2-2
CDR3: CASSVGGGLAGGNEQFF; DNA: TGTGCCAGCAGCGTAGGCGGGGGTCTAGCGGGAGGAAATGAGCAGTTCTTC; size: -; D: TRBD2; length: 17; V: TRBV9; J: TRBJ2-1
CDR3: CASSQEEAPDGNQPQHF; DNA: TGTGCCAGCAGCCAAGAGGAGGCCCCGGATGGCAATCAGCCCCAGCATTTT; size: -; D: -; length: 17; V: TRBV3-1/TRBV3-2; J: TRBJ1-5
CDR3: CASSHPYGEQYF; DNA: TGTGCCAGCAGCCACCCTTACGGCGAGCAGTACTTC; size: once; D: -; length: 12; V: TRBV7-9; J: TRBJ2-7
CDR3: CASSFDRRSSYNEQFF; DNA: TGCGCCAGCAGCTTCGACAGACGGAGCTCCTACAATGAGCAGTTCTTC; size: -; D: -; length: 16; V: TRBV5-1; J: TRBJ2-1
CDR3: CATSSQGNTEAFF; DNA: TGTGCCACCAGCTCACAGGGTAACACTGAAGCTTTCTTT; size: -; D: -; length: 13; V: TRBV15; J: TRBJ1-1
CDR3: CASSLPDIPQSYNEQFF; DNA: TGTGCCAGCAGCTTGCCAGACATACCGCAGAGCTACAATGAGCAGTTCTTC; size: once; D: -; length: 17; V: TRBV5-4; J: TRBJ2-1
CDR3: CASSISPGGTEAFF; DNA: TGTGCCAGTAGTATAAGCCCCGGGGGCACTGAAGCTTTCTTT; size: -; D: -; length: 14; V: TRBV19; J: TRBJ1-1
CDR3: CASSLETRGGNYGYTF; DNA: TGTGCCAGCAGCTTGGAAACCAGGGGCGGCAACTATGGCTACACCTTC; size: -; D: -; length: 16; V: TRBV5-6; J: TRBJ1-2
CDR3: CASSLPGQSYSPLHF; DNA: TGTGCCAGCAGCTTGCCGGGACAGTCTTATTCACCCCTCCACTTT; size: -; D: TRBD1; length: 15; V: TRBV5-4; J: TRBJ1-6